One sample yielded the 2 T cell receptor beta chains listed below, sequenced in a study of post-analysis software for immune sequencing data. Every TCR beta cDNA library bore unique molecular identifiers. TCRdb reprocessed the PCR reads via MiXCR and lists one record per CDR3 protein. The top ten clones hold just under 5% of a sample with fewer than 900,000 distinct CDR3 sequences, roughly 46% of them seen once. Their cognate antigens are unknown. Notes on the study in general: Among 5 or 6 TRBV segments more frequent in patients than controls were TRBV5-6, TRBV5-1 and TRBV20-1.

The sequencing sample was made of blood. These receptors originate from a girl aged 10 to 17 with multiple sclerosis.

V is TRBV7-3 and J is TRBJ2-1, with D possibly matching TRBD2 (5 bases). The V gene lost 5 bases and the J gene lost 7 bases, with 12 bases spanning the gap. Per germline, CDR1 SGHTA and CDR2 FQGTGA. CDR3 length equals 13 residues. CDR3 amino acids: CASSPFGGNEQFF. DNA for the CDR3: TGTGCCAGCAGCCCGTTCGGCGGGAATGAGCAGTTCTTC.

This clonotype appeared many times. V and J are TRBV7-2 and TRBJ2-1; 13 positions agree with TRBD2. The CDR3 length is 15 residues. J gave up 7 bases and V 5 bases, and 5 bases lay outside the gene matches. Germline CDR1 and CDR2: SGHTA and FQGNSA. The CDR3 DNA is TGTGCCAGCAGCCGGACTAGCGGGAGTGGAAATGAGCAGTTCTTC. Protein: CASSRTSGSGNEQFF.